This passage covers 22 T cell receptor beta chains from one sample sequenced in a study of Graves' ophthalmopathy and Graves' hyperthyroidism (dated by TCRdb to the late 2010s). Sequenced using an Illumina HiSeq 2000. For repertoire sequencing, the TCR beta CDR3 regions were amplified from RNA transcripts. A first-round RT-PCR used HTBI primers with the Qiagen OneStep RT-PCR kit, followed by a second-round multiplex PCR, size selection and purification. The raw public data were reprocessed by TCRdb itself: fastp quality trimming at Q25, MiXCR clonotype calling, in-frame beta chains only. Identical CDR3 proteins give one entry, which carries the most common genes and DNA. This sample is represented by around 470,000 distinct CDR3 sequences; approximately 14% of them were singletons. The ten largest clones represent over 8% of the sample. Material for sequencing was blood. The receptor source for this set is a woman in her twenties or thirties with Graves' ophthalmopathy. Donor details come from another sample of the same person, matched by shared clones.

With regard to this clonotype: It may be a read error: a sequence one base away is much more abundant. The V gene is TRBV12-3 or TRBV12-4, the J gene TRBJ2-7, with 8 nucleotides matching TRBD1. V shed 5 bases, J shed 5 bases, and the junction held 8 bases outside the gene matches. CDR3 size: 14 residues. CDR3 loop: CASSPRTGTNEQYF. Written as DNA, the CDR3 is TGTGCCAGCAGTCCCCGGACAGGGACAAACGAGCAGTACTTC.

This clonotype was detected ten times or more. The chain joins TRBV6-1 to TRBJ1-3; no definite D call. The CDR3 extends over 15 amino acids. Trimming cost V 5 bases and J 0 bases, with 11 bases left between them. CDR1 and CDR2 from the germline V gene are MNHNS and SASEGT. The CDR3 DNA reads as TGTGCCAGCAGTCAAGACGGGAGCTCTGGAAACACCATATATTTT. It encodes CASSQDGSSGNTIYF.

This clonotype was found many times. V gene TRBV6-5 combines with J gene TRBJ1-1, with 7 bases identical to TRBD1. This CDR3 region has 13 residues. Germline loops: CDR1 MNHEY, CDR2 SVGAGI. V dropped 5 bases and J dropped 5; count of bases not matched to a gene: 5. CDR3 sequence reads: CASSLTGETEAFF. CDR3 DNA: TGTGCCAGCAGTCTAACAGGGGAAACTGAAGCTTTCTTT.

This clonotype occurred many times. The J gene is TRBJ2-2, the V gene TRBV9; perhaps TRBD2 as D (5 bases). The CDR3 is 17 amino acids. V lost 3 bases to trimming and J lost 5 bases, with 20 bases between them. Germline CDR1 is SGDLS and CDR2 is YYNGEE. The CDR3 protein is CASSAPNGDQTTGELFF. In DNA form, the CDR3 reads TGTGCCAGCAGCGCGCCCAACGGGGATCAAACTACCGGGGAGCTGTTTTTT.

This clonotype was observed many times. V and J are TRBV28 and TRBJ1-5, with D hard to call. Germline loops: CDR1 MDHEN, CDR2 SYDVKM. The CDR3 is 15 residues long. V was clipped by 3 bases and J by 3 bases, with 12 bases between them. The CDR3 sequence: CASSFRGDFNQPQHF. CDR3 in DNA: TGTGCCAGCAGTTTTCGGGGAGATTTCAATCAGCCCCAGCATTTT.

This clonotype was observed many times. The J gene is TRBJ2-5, the V gene TRBV9, with 7 nucleotides matching TRBD2. The length of the CDR3 is 14 residues. J gave up 8 bases and V 3 bases, and 10 bases lay outside the gene matches. The germline V gene encodes CDR1 SGDLS and CDR2 YYNGEE. The CDR3 sequence is CASSDSSGASTQYF. The CDR3 region has the DNA TGTGCCAGCAGCGACTCTAGCGGAGCTTCAACCCAGTACTTC. The full variable domain, in which reference TRBV9 and TRBJ2-5 provide the parts outside the CDR3, is DSGVTQTPKHLITATGQRVTLRCSPRSGDLSVYWYQQSLDQGLQFLIQYYNGEERAKGNILERFSAQQFPDLHSELNLSSLELGDSALYFCASSDSSGASTQYFGPGTRLLVL.

This clonotype was seen ten or more times. The chain uses TRBV7-2 and TRBJ2-5; D not resolved. Germline CDR1 SGHTA, CDR2 FQGNSA. V shed 7 bases and J shed 3 bases, with 18 bases lying between them. This CDR3 is 15 amino acids long. CDR3: CASIPEFRYEETQYF. For the CDR3, the DNA is TGTGCCAGCATCCCAGAATTCCGGTATGAAGAGACCCAGTACTTC.

This clonotype was detected many times. This rearrangement joins TRBV19 to TRBJ1-1; the match to TRBD1 covers 8 bases. From germline, CDR1 is LNHDA and CDR2 SQIVND (reference sequence). With V trimmed by 8 bases and J by 5 bases, 13 bases remained unmatched. The CDR3 has 15 residues. CDR3 bases: TGTGCCAGTGGTAACCGACAGGGGCCGGTTACTGAAGCTTTCTTT. This sequence encodes CASGNRQGPVTEAFF.

This clonotype was detected many times. The chain couples TRBV12-3 or TRBV12-4 to TRBJ1-3; 7 bases match TRBD1. The CDR3 spans 17 residues. V gave up 6 bases and J gave up 0 bases; unmatched junction bases: 11. CDR3 amino acids: CASSGGSGTASGNTIYF. In DNA form, the CDR3 reads TGTGCCAGCAGCGGGGGATCCGGGACAGCCTCTGGAAACACCATATATTTT.

This clonotype was detected ten times or more. This sequence joins TRBV28 and TRBJ2-7; perhaps D is TRBD1 or TRBD2 (5 bases each). In germline, CDR1 is MDHEN, CDR2 SYDVKM. Trimming removed 2 bases from V and 6 bases from J, with 17 bases in between. The CDR3 sequence is 15 residues long. CDR3 bases: TGTGCCAGCAGTTTAGGTGTGGGGACGATGGGCGAGCAGTACTTC. It yields the protein CASSLGVGTMGEQYF. Filled out from reference TRBV28 and TRBJ2-7, the complete variable domain reads DVKVTQSSRYLVKRTGEKVFLECVQDMDHENMFWYRQDPGLGLRLIYFSYDVKMKEKGDIPEGYSVSREKKERFSLILESASTNQTSMYLCASSLGVGTMGEQYFGPGTRLTVT.

The chain couples TRBV7-9 to TRBJ1-2; 7 nucleotides agree with TRBD1. Germline V CDR1 and CDR2: SEHNR, FQNEAQ (reference sequence). Trimming cost V 5 bases and J 6 bases; bases outside gene matches: 6. The CDR3 length is 13 residues. The CDR3 DNA reads as TGTGCCAGCAGCCAAGGAGGGGGCGATGGCTACACCTTC. Encoded protein: CASSQGGGDGYTF.

This clonotype was recorded many times. This rearrangement joins TRBV19 to TRBJ2-2, with 8 bases lining up with TRBD2. The ends lost 4 bases at V and 4 bases at J; junction bases unmatched: 5. This CDR3 is 15 amino acids long. Germline CDR1 LNHDA, CDR2 SQIVND (reference sequence). In nucleotides, the CDR3 is TGTGCCAGTAGTACGGCGGGGGGTCCCACCGGGGAGCTGTTTTTT. Translating gives CASSTAGGPTGELFF.

This clonotype was detected once. V is TRBV2 and J is TRBJ2-6; D is unclear. The CDR3 has 14 residues. Germline-derived CDR1 and CDR2 are SNHLY and FYNNEI. V lost 10 bases to trimming and J lost 1 base, with 11 bases between them. The CDR3 is CATARLSGANVLTF. CDR3 DNA: TGTGCCACCGCCAGACTGTCTGGGGCCAACGTCCTGACTTTC. The variable domain in full, completed from reference TRBV2 and TRBJ2-6, reads EPEVTQTPSHQVTQMGQEVILRCVPISNHLYFYWYRQILGQKVEFLVSFYNNEISEKSEIFDDQFSVERPDGSNFTLKIRSTKLEDSAMYFCATARLSGANVLTFGAGSRLTVL.

In this sample, this clonotype turned up many times. CDR3 sequence (DNA): TGTGCCACCAGCAGATTTCGGGGGTCCGAGACCCAGTACTTC. Its protein product is CATSRFRGSETQYF. V is TRBV15 and J is TRBJ2-5; perhaps TRBD2 as D (6 bases). V lost 2 bases and J lost 5, with 12 bases in between. This CDR3 contains 14 residues. Germline V lookup: CDR1 LNHNV, CDR2 YYDKDF (reference sequence).

This clonotype was seen more than once but under ten times. V and J are TRBV28 and TRBJ1-1; TRBD1 matches at 7 bases. This CDR3 spans 12 amino acids. Unmatched junction bases numbered 7, after V lost 8 bases and J lost 7 bases. In germline, CDR1 is MDHEN, CDR2 SYDVKM. CDR3 in amino acids: CASPNQGGEAFF. In nucleotides, the CDR3 is TGTGCCAGCCCCAACCAGGGGGGTGAAGCTTTCTTT.

This chain joins TRBV11-1 and TRBJ2-7, with D unresolved. CDR1 is SGHAT, CDR2 FQDESV, per germline (reference sequence). Trimming took off 3 bases at V and 0 bases at J, with 12 bases between the two ends. This CDR3 region has 15 residues. CDR3 sequence: CASSFFPRDSYEQYF. The CDR3 bases are TGTGCCAGCAGCTTCTTCCCCCGAGACTCCTACGAGCAGTACTTC.

Details on this clonotype: A much larger clone lies one base from this, so it may be a read error. The V and J genes are TRBV4-3 and TRBJ1-5; D is perhaps TRBD1 (6 bases). Germline V gene sequence: CDR1 LGHNA, CDR2 YSLEER. The ends were cut back, 5 bases at V and 5 bases at J, with 31 bases in the middle. The CDR3 is made up of 20 amino acids. The CDR3 DNA follows: TGCGCCAGCAGCAAAAGAAGGGGTTTGGACTACAGGGCGGGGGATCAGCCCCAGCATTTT. Amino acids: CASSKRRGLDYRAGDQPQHF.

CDR3 DNA sequence: TGTGCCAGCAGCCAAGATATCCAGGGACAGGGTAGGAATTCACCCCTCCACTTT. Amino acid sequence: CASSQDIQGQGRNSPLHF. The chain uses TRBV14 and TRBJ1-6; the match to TRBD1 covers 9 bases. V was clipped by 0 bases and J by 7 bases; unmatched bases: 10. The CDR3 extends over 18 amino acids. CDR1 and CDR2 from the germline V gene are SGHDN and FVKESK.

In its sample, this clonotype was seen many times. Compared with germline, one end of the junction differs, possibly owing to a read error. The CDR3 DNA reads TGTGCCAGCAGTGACGCAGAAGCTAACTGTGGCTACACCTTC. As protein: CASSDAEANCGYTF. The chain carries TRBV2 and TRBJ1-2; the D is unclear. The V gene's germline CDR1 is SNHLY and CDR2 FYNNEI. The CDR3 contains 14 residues. Based on the CDR3 plus reference TRBV2 and TRBJ1-2, the full variable domain is EPEVTQTPSHQVTQMGQEVILRCVPISNHLYFYWYRQILGQKVEFLVSFYNNEISEKSEIFDDQFSVERPDGSNFTLKIRSTKLEDSAMYFCASSDAEANCGYTFGSGTRLTVV.

Comments on this clonotype: An end of the junction differs from the germline gene, which may be a read error. This chain connects TRBV20-1 to TRBJ2-7; 8 nucleotides agree with TRBD1. Looked up from germline, CDR1 is DFQATT and CDR2 is SNEGSKA (reference sequence). The CDR3 is 15 residues long. DNA for the CDR3: TGCAGTGCTAGAGGAGGGACAGGCGACTCCTGCGAGCAGTACTTC. Residues: CSARGGTGDSCEQYF.

With respect to this clonotype: A much larger clone differs by one base, so this may be a read error. The chain carries TRBV28 and TRBJ2-7; D possibly uses TRBD1 or TRBD2 (6 bases each). Germline V gives CDR1 MDHEN, CDR2 SYDVKM. The CDR3 consists of 15 residues. V lost 2 bases and J lost 6, with 17 bases in between. The CDR3 nucleotides read TGTGCCAGCAGTTTAGCCCGAGGGGGGCCGGTCGAGCAGTACTTC. It encodes CASSLARGGPVEQYF. The full variable domain, with the rest looked up from reference TRBV28 and TRBJ2-7, is DVKVTQSSRYLVKRTGEKVFLECVQDMDHENMFWYRQDPGLGLRLIYFSYDVKMKEKGDIPEGYSVSREKKERFSLILESASTNQTSMYLCASSLARGGPVEQYFGPGTRLTVT.

This clonotype was detected ten times or more. The chain has TRBV28 and TRBJ1-1; 11 nucleotides line up with TRBD1. The CDR3 loop spans 13 amino acids. Germline V gene data show CDR1 as MDHEN and CDR2 as SYDVKM. After removal of 8 bases from V and 5 bases from J, the junction contained 4 bases not matched to a gene. CDR3 protein: CASAGQGATEAFF. In DNA form, the CDR3 reads TGTGCCAGCGCCGGACAGGGGGCGACTGAAGCTTTCTTT.